This entry lists 7 T cell receptor beta chains sequenced from one sample in a study of T cell repertoires in aging, cancer and after chemotherapy. TRB rearrangements spanning V, D and J were amplified using mixed TRB-A/B primers. TCRdb reprocessed the multiplex PCR reads with MiXCR, giving one entry per CDR3 protein. The table lists around 13,000 distinct CDR3 sequences, 21% of them singletons, with approximately 5.7% in the top ten. Amplification of TCR beta used genomic DNA extracted from peripheral blood. The sample consisted of blood. The receptors derive from a human donor in good health.

CDR3 nucleotides: TGCAGTTATAACAGGGGGGCTGAAGCTTTCTTT. Protein: CSYNRGAEAFF. V gene TRBV20-1 combines with J gene TRBJ1-1; 8 positions agree with TRBD1. The V gene end was trimmed by 8 bases and the J gene end by 6 bases; junction bases not matched to a gene: 5. The CDR3 is 11 residues long. Germline assignment: CDR1 DFQATT and CDR2 SNEGSKA (reference sequence).

The chain uses TRBV6-2 or TRBV6-3 and TRBJ2-3, with 12 bases fitting TRBD2. This CDR3 is 17 amino acids long. The V segment lost 2 bases and the J segment 4 bases; nucleotides outside the gene matches: 7. Germline CDR1 is MNHEY and CDR2 is SVGEGT. The CDR3 coding sequence is TGTGCCAGCAGTTACGTGACTAGCGGGGGATTCGCAGATACGCAGTATTTT. Its protein product is CASSYVTSGGFADTQYF.

The rearrangement joins TRBV6-5 to TRBJ2-3; no definite D call. Per germline, CDR1 MNHEY and CDR2 SVGAGI. The CDR3 is made up of 12 amino acids. Trimming took 6 bases from V and 7 from J, leaving 11 bases between them. This CDR3 reads CASSLIGYTQYF. In nucleotides, the CDR3 is TGTGCCAGCAGCTTAATAGGGTATACGCAGTATTTT.

This sequence joins TRBV6-5 and TRBJ1-3; 9 bases fit TRBD1. CDR1 and CDR2 (germline): MNHEY, SVGAGI. The CDR3 has 14 residues. J was trimmed by 4 bases and V by 6 bases; bases with no gene match: 4. Written as DNA, the CDR3 is TGTGCCAGCAGGCCCGGGACAGGGGGAAACACCATATATTTT. It specifies CASRPGTGGNTIYF.

A few counts support this clonotype. V is TRBV12-5 and J is TRBJ1-1; possibly TRBD1 for D (5 bases). V lost 3 bases and J lost 5, with 10 bases in between. This CDR3 is 13 amino acids long. Germline lookup yields CDR1 LGHNT and CDR2 FRNRAP. In nucleotides, the CDR3 is TGTGCTAGTGGTTTCACGGGGGGAACTGAAGCTTTCTTT. It encodes CASGFTGGTEAFF.

This clonotype was seen more than once but under ten times. The rearrangement joins TRBV4-3 to TRBJ1-6, with D possibly matching TRBD1 (5 bases). CDR1 and CDR2 from the germline V gene are LGHNA and YSLEER. This CDR3 is built from 15 residues. V was pared by 1 base and J by 7 bases, with 11 bases between. For the CDR3, the DNA is TGCGCCAGCAGCCAAGGAACAGGTCAGAATTCACCCCTCCACTTT. As protein: CASSQGTGQNSPLHF.

Only a few counts were recorded for this clonotype. The chain recombines TRBV6-1 with TRBJ1-5, with 8 bases fitting TRBD1. With 4 bases clipped from V and 4 bases from J, the junction kept 3 bases outside the gene matches. The CDR3 runs 14 residues. Germline CDR1 and CDR2: MNHNS and SASEGT. For the CDR3, the DNA is TGTGCCAGCAGTGTGGGGACAGGAAATCAGCCCCAGCATTTT. As protein: CASSVGTGNQPQHF.